The 19 T cell receptor beta chains presented below share a single source sample, sequenced in a study of blood T cell repertoires in COVID-19. Profiled with immunoSEQ multiplex PCR; TCRdb holds only in-frame clones, not every one. The table records around 100,000 clones, less than 85% of them present only once. Source material: peripheral blood. These receptors were taken from a human donor in a cohort sampled during active COVID-19.

This sequence joins TRBV19 and TRBJ2-4; D is possibly TRBD1 (6 bases). The V end lost 4 bases, the J end lost 2 bases, and 9 bases lay between the germline ends. There are 14 residues in the CDR3. Germline V gene data show CDR1 as LNHDA and CDR2 as SQIVND (reference sequence). CDR3: CASSRDNSKNIQYF. The CDR3 coding sequence is TGTGCCAGTAGTAGGGACAATTCCAAAAACATTCAGTACTTC.

This sequence joins TRBV29-1 and TRBJ1-2; tentatively, D is TRBD1 (5 bases). The CDR3 totals 13 residues. Per germline, CDR1 SQVTM and CDR2 ANQGSEA. With 5 bases removed from V and 0 bases from J, the gap between germline ends came to 10 bases. The CDR3 DNA follows: TGCAGCGTTTCGGCAGGGTCTAACTATGGCTACACCTTC. This codes for CSVSAGSNYGYTF.

The V gene is TRBV18, the J gene TRBJ1-2; D unclear. Germline CDR1 reads KGHSH; CDR2 reads LQKENI. With 0 bases removed from V and 4 bases from J, the gap between germline ends came to 12 bases. The CDR3 covers 15 residues. CDR3: CASSPPAKEPYGYTF. CDR3 nucleotide sequence: TGTGCCAGCTCACCACCGGCCAAAGAACCCTATGGCTACACCTTC.

Here the CDR3 reads CASSLGGSSGSFYEQYF. CDR3 in DNA: TGTGCCAGCAGTTTAGGGGGGTCTAGCGGGAGCTTCTACGAGCAGTACTTC. The rearrangement links TRBV28 to TRBJ2-7; 10 bases match TRBD2. Germline lookup yields CDR1 MDHEN and CDR2 SYDVKM. The CDR3 runs to 17 residues. The J segment lost 3 bases and the V segment lost 2 bases, leaving 10 bases of the junction unmatched.

This rearrangement joins TRBV25-1 to TRBJ2-3; 16 nucleotides line up with TRBD2. J lost 8 bases, V lost 5 bases, and 7 bases had no gene match. CDR1 and CDR2 from the germline V gene are MGHDK and SYGVNS. CDR3 length: 16 residues. CDR3 sequence reads: CASSSPGLAGGRTQYF. The CDR3 nucleotides are TGTGCCAGCAGTTCTCCGGGACTAGCGGGGGGGCGTACGCAGTATTTT.

This chain links TRBV7-3 with TRBJ2-5; 7 bases map to TRBD2. Germline V gene data show CDR1 as SGHTA and CDR2 as FQGTGA. Unmatched junction bases numbered 5, after V lost 0 bases and J lost 1 base. The CDR3 consists of 16 residues. Here the CDR3 DNA reads TGTGCCAGCAGCTTAACGTCCGGGGGGATCCAAGAGACCCAGTACTTC. It codes for CASSLTSGGIQETQYF.

This rearrangement joins TRBV7-3 to TRBJ2-1, with TRBD2 matching 10 bases. CDR1 and CDR2 (germline): SGHTA, FQGTGA. The ends lost 4 bases at V and 4 bases at J; junction bases unmatched: 4. This CDR3 is 15 amino acids long. The CDR3 sequence is CASSYSGGAYNEQFF. CDR3 coding DNA: TGTGCCAGCAGCTACAGCGGGGGGGCATACAATGAGCAGTTCTTC.

This chain uses TRBV27 with TRBJ2-5; 10 positions match TRBD2. From germline, CDR1 is MNHEY and CDR2 SMNVEV (reference sequence). The CDR3 is 15 residues long. The V gene end was trimmed by 3 bases and the J gene end by 5 bases; junction bases not matched to a gene: 6. The CDR3 DNA follows: TGTGCCAGCAGTTTGGAGCGGGGGGGCAGGGAGACCCAGTACTTC. Amino acid sequence: CASSLERGGRETQYF.

The chain's CDR3 is CSATPQMARRADTQYF. The CDR3 DNA follows: TGCAGCGCCACCCCCCAGATGGCCCGGCGGGCAGATACGCAGTATTTT. The chain recombines TRBV29-1 with TRBJ2-3; possible D gene TRBD2, 5 bases. CDR1 SQVTM and CDR2 ANQGSEA come from the germline V gene. V gave up 7 bases and J gave up 4 bases, with 24 bases separating them. CDR3 length: 16 residues.

V gene TRBV21-1 combines with J gene TRBJ2-1; the table's TRBD1 call for D was not verified on the DNA. TRBV21-1 counts as a pseudogene. CDR3 length: 18 residues. Here the CDR3 DNA reads TGTGCCAGCAGCAAAGGGTTTTGGTGGGCCGACTCCTACAATGAGCAGTTCTTC. This codes for CASSKGFWWADSYNEQFF.

The chain couples TRBV7-9 to TRBJ2-1, with a possible D match to TRBD2 (6 bases). The V gene lost 3 bases and the J gene lost 6 bases, with 21 bases spanning the gap. This CDR3 has 17 amino acids. Germline lookup yields CDR1 SEHNR and CDR2 FQNEAQ (reference sequence). The CDR3, as DNA: TGTGCCAGCAGCTTCGTTCGAGGCGCGGCGGGGTTCAATGAGCAGTTCTTC. Its translation is CASSFVRGAAGFNEQFF.

The V gene is TRBV6-5, the J gene TRBJ1-3; 9 positions agree with TRBD1. Trimming at V came to 9 bases and at J to 0 bases, leaving 6 bases not matched to a gene. This CDR3 is built from 15 residues. Germline loops: CDR1 MNHEY, CDR2 SVGAGI. The CDR3 coding sequence is TGTGCCAGTGGACAGGGGCCTTTCTCTGGAAACACCATATATTTT. Encoded protein: CASGQGPFSGNTIYF.

The chain links TRBV27 to TRBJ1-4; D call uncertain. The ends were cut back, 3 bases at V and 5 bases at J, with 7 bases in the middle. The CDR3 covers 13 residues. Germline CDR1 is MNHEY and CDR2 is SMNVEV (reference sequence). The CDR3 region is CASSLRRNEKLFF. The CDR3 region has the DNA TGTGCCAGCAGTTTGAGGCGGAATGAAAAACTGTTTTTT.

This clone occurred once. The chain recombines TRBV28 with TRBJ1-4; D remains unclear. Germline V lookup: CDR1 MDHEN, CDR2 SYDVKM. This CDR3 is built from 13 residues. Trimming took 2 bases from V and 5 from J, leaving 6 bases between them. The CDR3 protein is CASSLRVNEKLFF. The CDR3 coding sequence is TGTGCCAGCAGTTTAAGAGTAAATGAAAAACTGTTTTTT. Full variable domain (rest looked up from reference TRBV28 and TRBJ1-4): DVKVTQSSRYLVKRTGEKVFLECVQDMDHENMFWYRQDPGLGLRLIYFSYDVKMKEKGDIPEGYSVSREKKERFSLILESASTNQTSMYLCASSLRVNEKLFFGSGTQLSVL.

The V and J genes are TRBV11-2 and TRBJ2-1, with 10 bases aligning to TRBD1. The trim removed 1 base at V and 7 bases at J, leaving 1 base unmatched. This CDR3 is built from 14 residues. Germline V lookup: CDR1 SGHAT, CDR2 FQNNGV. The CDR3 spells CASSLGGQGNEQFF. The CDR3 DNA is TGTGCCAGCAGCTTAGGGGGACAGGGGAATGAGCAGTTCTTC.

The chain carries TRBV19 and TRBJ1-1; TRBD1 matches at 9 bases. The CDR3 has 15 residues. The junction had 12 bases not matched to a gene; V was cut back by 9 bases and J by 4 bases. Looked up from germline, CDR1 is LNHDA and CDR2 is SQIVND (reference sequence). The CDR3 DNA follows: TGTGCCAGCAGACCAAAGACAGGGGGATTCACTGAAGCTTTCTTT. This encodes CASRPKTGGFTEAFF.

This chain joins TRBV20-1 and TRBJ1-2; unclear D gene. Deletions cut 6 bases from V and 2 bases from J, with 7 bases between. The CDR3 extends over 11 amino acids. CDR1 and CDR2 (germline): DFQATT, SNEGSKA (reference sequence). The CDR3 sequence is CSAGLNYGYTF. CDR3 bases: TGCAGTGCCGGGTTAAACTATGGCTACACCTTC.

The chain has TRBV7-2 and TRBJ2-7; D is possibly TRBD2 (6 bases). Germline CDR1 is SGHTA and CDR2 is FQGNSA. V lost 1 base to trimming and J lost 6 bases, with 10 bases between them. This CDR3 comprises 13 residues. The CDR3 bases are TGTGCCAGCAGCTTAGTTGGGCGGGGCGAGCAGTACTTC. Translated: CASSLVGRGEQYF.

This chain uses TRBV9 with TRBJ2-1; 10 bases align to TRBD2. The germline V gene encodes CDR1 SGDLS and CDR2 YYNGEE. The trim removed 4 bases at V and 3 bases at J, leaving 10 bases unmatched. The CDR3 has 17 residues. CDR3 sequence reads: CASSPGGRLAGYNEQFF. Written as DNA, the CDR3 is TGTGCCAGCAGCCCGGGGGGCAGACTAGCGGGCTACAATGAGCAGTTCTTC.